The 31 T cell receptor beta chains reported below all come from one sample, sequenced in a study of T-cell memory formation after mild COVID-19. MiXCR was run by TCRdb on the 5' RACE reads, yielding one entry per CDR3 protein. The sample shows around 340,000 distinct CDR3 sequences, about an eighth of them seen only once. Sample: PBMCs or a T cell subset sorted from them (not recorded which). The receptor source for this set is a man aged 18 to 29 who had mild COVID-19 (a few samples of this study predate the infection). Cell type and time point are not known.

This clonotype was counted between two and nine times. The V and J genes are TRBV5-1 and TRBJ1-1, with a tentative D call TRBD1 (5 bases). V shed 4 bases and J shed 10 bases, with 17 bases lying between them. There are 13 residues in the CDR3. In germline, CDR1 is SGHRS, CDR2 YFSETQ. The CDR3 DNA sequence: TGCGCCAGCAGCCCCCCCGGGGGAAAAGGAGCTTTCTTT. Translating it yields CASSPPGGKGAFF. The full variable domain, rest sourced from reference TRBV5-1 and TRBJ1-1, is KAGVTQTPRYLIKTRGQQVTLSCSPISGHRSVSWYQQTPGQGLQFLFEYFSETQRNKGNFPGRFSGRQFSNSRSEMNVSTLELGDSALYLCASSPPGGKGAFFGQGTRLTVV.

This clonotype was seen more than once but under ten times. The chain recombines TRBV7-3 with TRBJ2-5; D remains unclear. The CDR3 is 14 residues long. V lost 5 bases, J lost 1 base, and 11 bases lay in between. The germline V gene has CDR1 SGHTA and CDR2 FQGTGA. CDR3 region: CASSPTNAQETQYF. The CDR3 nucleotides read TGTGCCAGCAGCCCTACGAATGCCCAAGAGACCCAGTACTTC.

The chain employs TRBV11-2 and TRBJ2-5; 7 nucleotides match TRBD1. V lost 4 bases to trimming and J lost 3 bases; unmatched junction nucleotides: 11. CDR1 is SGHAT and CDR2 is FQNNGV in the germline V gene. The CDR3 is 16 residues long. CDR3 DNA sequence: TGTGCCAGCAGCTCCGAACGTCCGACAGGGAAAGAGACCCAGTACTTC. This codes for CASSSERPTGKETQYF.

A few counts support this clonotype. The CDR3 DNA reads as TGCGCCAGCAGCCAAGCGGTCTACGATAACACCGGGGAGCTGTTTTTT. Protein sequence: CASSQAVYDNTGELFF. V usage is TRBV4-1 and J usage is TRBJ2-2; no firm D call. The CDR3 covers 16 residues. Germline V CDR1 and CDR2: MGHRA, YSYEKL. Trimming shortened V by 1 base and J by 2 bases, and 11 bases separated the two germline ends.

The CDR3 sequence is CASSQWTGETQYF. CDR3 in DNA: TGCGCCAGCAGCCAATGGACGGGGGAGACCCAGTACTTC. The V gene is TRBV4-1, the J gene TRBJ2-5, with a weak D call TRBD2 (5 bases). With 2 bases removed from V and 5 bases from J, the gap between germline ends came to 9 bases. The CDR3 spans 13 residues. Per the germline V gene, CDR1 is MGHRA and CDR2 is YSYEKL.

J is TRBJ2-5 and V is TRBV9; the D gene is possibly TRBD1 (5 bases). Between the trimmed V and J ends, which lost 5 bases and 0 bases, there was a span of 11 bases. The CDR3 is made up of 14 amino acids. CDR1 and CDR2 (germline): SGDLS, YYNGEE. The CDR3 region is CASSASGYQETQYF. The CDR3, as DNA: TGTGCCAGCAGTGCCTCAGGGTACCAAGAGACCCAGTACTTC.

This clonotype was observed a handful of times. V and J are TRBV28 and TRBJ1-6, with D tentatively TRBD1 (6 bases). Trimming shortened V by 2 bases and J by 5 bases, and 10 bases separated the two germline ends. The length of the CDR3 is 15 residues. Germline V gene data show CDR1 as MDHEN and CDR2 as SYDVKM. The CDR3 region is CASSLTGRDNSPLHF. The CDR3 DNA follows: TGTGCCAGCAGTTTAACAGGGAGGGATAATTCACCCCTCCACTTT.

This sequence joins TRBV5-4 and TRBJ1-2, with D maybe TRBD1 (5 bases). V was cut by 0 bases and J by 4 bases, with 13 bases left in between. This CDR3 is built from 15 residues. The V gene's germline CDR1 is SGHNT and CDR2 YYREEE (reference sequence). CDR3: CASSLAGTGGYGYTF. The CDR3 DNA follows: TGTGCCAGCAGCTTGGCCGGGACGGGGGGCTATGGCTACACCTTC.

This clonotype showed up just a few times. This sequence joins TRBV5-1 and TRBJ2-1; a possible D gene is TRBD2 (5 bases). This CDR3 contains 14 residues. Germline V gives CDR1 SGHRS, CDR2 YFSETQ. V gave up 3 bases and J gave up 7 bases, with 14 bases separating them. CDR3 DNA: TGCGCCAGCAGCTCCAAGCTCGAGGGAAATGAGCAGTTCTTC. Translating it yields CASSSKLEGNEQFF.

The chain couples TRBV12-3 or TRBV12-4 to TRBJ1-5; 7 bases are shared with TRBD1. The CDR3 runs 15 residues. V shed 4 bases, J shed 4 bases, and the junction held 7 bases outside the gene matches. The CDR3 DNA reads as TGTGCCAGCAGTTCTACAGGGGCGGGAAATCAGCCCCAGCATTTT. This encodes CASSSTGAGNQPQHF.

The CDR3 coding sequence is TGTGCCAGCAGTTCCTCGTCCGATCAGCCCCAGCATTTT. This gives the protein CASSSSSDQPQHF. The chain joins TRBV6-5 to TRBJ1-5; D unclear. The V gene lost 4 bases and the J gene lost 5 bases, with 9 bases spanning the gap. Germline V lookup: CDR1 MNHEY, CDR2 SVGAGI. The CDR3 contains 13 residues.

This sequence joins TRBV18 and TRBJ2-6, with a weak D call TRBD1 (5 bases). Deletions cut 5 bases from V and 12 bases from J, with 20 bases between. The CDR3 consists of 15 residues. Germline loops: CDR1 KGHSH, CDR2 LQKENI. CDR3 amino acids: CASSSAGQGQGVLTF. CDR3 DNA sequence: TGTGCCAGCTCATCGGCAGGACAAGGCCAGGGCGTCCTGACTTTC.

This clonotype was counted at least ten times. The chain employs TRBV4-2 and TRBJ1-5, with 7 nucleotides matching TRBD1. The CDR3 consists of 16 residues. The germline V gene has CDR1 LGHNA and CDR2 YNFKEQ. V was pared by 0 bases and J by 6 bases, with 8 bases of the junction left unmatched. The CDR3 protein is CASSQDVSRGGQPQHF. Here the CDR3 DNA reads TGTGCCAGCAGCCAAGATGTATCCAGGGGGGGTCAGCCCCAGCATTTT.

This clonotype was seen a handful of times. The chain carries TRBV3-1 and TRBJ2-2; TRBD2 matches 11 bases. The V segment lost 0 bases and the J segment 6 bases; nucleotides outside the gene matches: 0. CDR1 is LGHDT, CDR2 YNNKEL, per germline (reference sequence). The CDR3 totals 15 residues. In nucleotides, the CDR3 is TGTGCCAGCAGCCAAGAGGGACTAGCGGCCGGGGAGCTGTTTTTT. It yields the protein CASSQEGLAAGELFF.

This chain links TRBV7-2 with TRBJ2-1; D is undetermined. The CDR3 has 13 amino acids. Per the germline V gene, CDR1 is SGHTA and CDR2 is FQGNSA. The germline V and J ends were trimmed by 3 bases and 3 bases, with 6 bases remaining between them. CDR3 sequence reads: CASSFTNYNEQFF. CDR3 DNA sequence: TGTGCCAGCAGCTTTACTAACTACAATGAGCAGTTCTTC.

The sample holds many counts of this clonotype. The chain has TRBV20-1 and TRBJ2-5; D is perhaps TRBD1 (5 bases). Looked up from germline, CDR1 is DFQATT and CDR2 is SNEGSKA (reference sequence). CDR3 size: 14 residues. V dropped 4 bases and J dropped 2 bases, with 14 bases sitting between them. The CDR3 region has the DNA TGCAGTGCTAAAACGGCAGGGTGGCAAGAGACCCAGTACTTC. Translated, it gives CSAKTAGWQETQYF.

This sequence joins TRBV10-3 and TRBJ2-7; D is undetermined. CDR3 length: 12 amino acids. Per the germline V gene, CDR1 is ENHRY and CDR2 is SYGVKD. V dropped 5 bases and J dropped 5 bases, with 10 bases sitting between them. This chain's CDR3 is CAISKTPHEQYF. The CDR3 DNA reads TGTGCCATCAGTAAGACCCCCCACGAGCAGTACTTC.

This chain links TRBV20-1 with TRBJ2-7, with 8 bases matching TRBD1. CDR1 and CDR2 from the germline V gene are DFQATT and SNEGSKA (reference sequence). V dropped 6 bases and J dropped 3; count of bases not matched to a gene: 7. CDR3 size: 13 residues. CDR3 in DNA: TGCAGTGCCAGAACGGGACAGGACTACGAGCAGTACTTC. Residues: CSARTGQDYEQYF.

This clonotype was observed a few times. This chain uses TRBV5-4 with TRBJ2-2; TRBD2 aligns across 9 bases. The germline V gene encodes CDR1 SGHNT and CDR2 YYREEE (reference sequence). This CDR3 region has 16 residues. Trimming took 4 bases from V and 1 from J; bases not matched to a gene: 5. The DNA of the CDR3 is TGTGCCAGCAGCCCTGGACTAGCGTTGAACACCGGGGAGCTGTTTTTT. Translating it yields CASSPGLALNTGELFF.

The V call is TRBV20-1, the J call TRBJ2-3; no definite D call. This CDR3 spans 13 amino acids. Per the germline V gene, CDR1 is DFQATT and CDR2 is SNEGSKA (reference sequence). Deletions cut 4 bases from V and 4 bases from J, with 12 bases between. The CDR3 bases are TGCAGTGCTAACTGGGAAGGGTCAGATACGCAGTATTTT. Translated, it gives CSANWEGSDTQYF.

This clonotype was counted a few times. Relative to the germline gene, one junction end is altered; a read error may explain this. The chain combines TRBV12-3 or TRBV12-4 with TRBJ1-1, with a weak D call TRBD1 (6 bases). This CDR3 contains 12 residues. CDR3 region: CASRLGQTEAFF. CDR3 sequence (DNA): TGTGCCAGCAGATTAGGACAGACTGAAGCTTTCTTT.

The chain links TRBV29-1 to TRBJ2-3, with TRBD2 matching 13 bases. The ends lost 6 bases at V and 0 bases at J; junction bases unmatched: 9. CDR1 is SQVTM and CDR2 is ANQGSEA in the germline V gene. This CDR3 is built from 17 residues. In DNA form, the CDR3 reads TGCAGCGTGGGGGGACTAGCGGGGTTCTCTAGCACAGATACGCAGTATTTT. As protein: CSVGGLAGFSSTDTQYF.

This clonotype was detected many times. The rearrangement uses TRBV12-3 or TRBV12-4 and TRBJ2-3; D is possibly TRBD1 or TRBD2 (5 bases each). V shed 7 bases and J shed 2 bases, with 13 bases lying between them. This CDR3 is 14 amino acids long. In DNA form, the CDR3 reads TGTGCCAGCACCTTGGGGGTCTTCACAGATACGCAGTATTTT. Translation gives CASTLGVFTDTQYF.

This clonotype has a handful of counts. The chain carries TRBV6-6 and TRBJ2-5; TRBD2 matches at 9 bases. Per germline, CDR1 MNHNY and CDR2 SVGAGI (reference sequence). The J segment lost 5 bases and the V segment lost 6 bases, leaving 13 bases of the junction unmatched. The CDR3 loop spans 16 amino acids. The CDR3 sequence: CASSLVSGGRRETQYF. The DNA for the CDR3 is TGTGCCAGCAGCCTCGTTAGCGGGGGTCGTAGGGAGACCCAGTACTTC.

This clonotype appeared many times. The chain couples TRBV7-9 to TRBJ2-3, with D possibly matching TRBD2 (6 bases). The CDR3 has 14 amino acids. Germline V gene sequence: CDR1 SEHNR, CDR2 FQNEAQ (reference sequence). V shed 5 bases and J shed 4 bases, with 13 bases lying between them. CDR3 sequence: CASSPPGGADTQYF. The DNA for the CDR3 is TGTGCCAGCAGCCCGCCCGGCGGGGCAGATACGCAGTATTTT.

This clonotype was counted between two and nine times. The CDR3 DNA reads as TGTGCCAGCAGCCGCTGGAGCTCGACAGGCCCCAGGGGGACCCAGTACTTC. Its protein is CASSRWSSTGPRGTQYF. The chain couples TRBV7-8 to TRBJ2-5; D is perhaps TRBD1 (6 bases). Germline loops: CDR1 SGHVS, CDR2 FQNEAQ. V was clipped by 5 bases and J by 7 bases, with 26 bases between them. This CDR3 has 17 residues.

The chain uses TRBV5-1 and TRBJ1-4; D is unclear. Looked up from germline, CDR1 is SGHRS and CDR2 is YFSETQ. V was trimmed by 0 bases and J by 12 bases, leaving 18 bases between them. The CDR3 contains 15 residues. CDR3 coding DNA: TGCGCCAGCAGCTTGGTCGGCCCGCCGTTAGCGGAACTGTTTTTT. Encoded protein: CASSLVGPPLAELFF.

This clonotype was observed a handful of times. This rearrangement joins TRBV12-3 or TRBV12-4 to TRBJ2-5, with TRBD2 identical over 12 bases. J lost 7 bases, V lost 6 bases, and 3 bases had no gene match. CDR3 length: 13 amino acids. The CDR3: CASRPSGGGTQYF. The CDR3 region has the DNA TGTGCCAGCAGGCCTAGCGGGGGGGGGACCCAGTACTTC.

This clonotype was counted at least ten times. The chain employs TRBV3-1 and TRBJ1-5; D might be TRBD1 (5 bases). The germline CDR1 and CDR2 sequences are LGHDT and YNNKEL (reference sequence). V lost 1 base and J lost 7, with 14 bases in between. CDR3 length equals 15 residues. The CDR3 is CASSQGAGAVQPQHF. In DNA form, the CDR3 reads TGTGCCAGCAGCCAAGGAGCCGGGGCCGTCCAGCCCCAGCATTTT.

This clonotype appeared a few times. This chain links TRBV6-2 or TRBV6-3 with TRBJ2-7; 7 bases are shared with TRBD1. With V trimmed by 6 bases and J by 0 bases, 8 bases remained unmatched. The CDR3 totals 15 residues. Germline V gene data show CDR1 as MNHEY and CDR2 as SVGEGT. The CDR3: CASRHRGSSSYEQYF. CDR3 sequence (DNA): TGTGCCAGCAGACACAGGGGATCGAGCTCCTACGAGCAGTACTTC.

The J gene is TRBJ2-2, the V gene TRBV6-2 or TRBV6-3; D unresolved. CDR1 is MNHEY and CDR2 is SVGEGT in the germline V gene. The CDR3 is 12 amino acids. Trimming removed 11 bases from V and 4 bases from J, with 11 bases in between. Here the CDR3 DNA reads TGTGCCGGGAAGTCGGGCACCGGGGAGCTGTTTTTT. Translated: CAGKSGTGELFF.